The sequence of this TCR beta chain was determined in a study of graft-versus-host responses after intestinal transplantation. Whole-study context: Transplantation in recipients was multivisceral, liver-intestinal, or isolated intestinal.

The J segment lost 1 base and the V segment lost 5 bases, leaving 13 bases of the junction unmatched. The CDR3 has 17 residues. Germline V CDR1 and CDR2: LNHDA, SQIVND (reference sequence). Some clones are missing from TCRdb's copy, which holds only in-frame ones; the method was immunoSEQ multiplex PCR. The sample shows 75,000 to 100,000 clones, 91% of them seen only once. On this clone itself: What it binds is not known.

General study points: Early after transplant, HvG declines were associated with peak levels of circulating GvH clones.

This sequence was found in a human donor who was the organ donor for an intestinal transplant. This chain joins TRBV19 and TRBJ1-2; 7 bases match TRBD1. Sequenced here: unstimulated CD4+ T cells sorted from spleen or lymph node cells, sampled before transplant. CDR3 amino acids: CASSVMELGQNNYGYTF. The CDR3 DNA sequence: TGTGCCAGTAGTGTCATGGAGCTGGGACAGAATAACTATGGCTACACCTTC.